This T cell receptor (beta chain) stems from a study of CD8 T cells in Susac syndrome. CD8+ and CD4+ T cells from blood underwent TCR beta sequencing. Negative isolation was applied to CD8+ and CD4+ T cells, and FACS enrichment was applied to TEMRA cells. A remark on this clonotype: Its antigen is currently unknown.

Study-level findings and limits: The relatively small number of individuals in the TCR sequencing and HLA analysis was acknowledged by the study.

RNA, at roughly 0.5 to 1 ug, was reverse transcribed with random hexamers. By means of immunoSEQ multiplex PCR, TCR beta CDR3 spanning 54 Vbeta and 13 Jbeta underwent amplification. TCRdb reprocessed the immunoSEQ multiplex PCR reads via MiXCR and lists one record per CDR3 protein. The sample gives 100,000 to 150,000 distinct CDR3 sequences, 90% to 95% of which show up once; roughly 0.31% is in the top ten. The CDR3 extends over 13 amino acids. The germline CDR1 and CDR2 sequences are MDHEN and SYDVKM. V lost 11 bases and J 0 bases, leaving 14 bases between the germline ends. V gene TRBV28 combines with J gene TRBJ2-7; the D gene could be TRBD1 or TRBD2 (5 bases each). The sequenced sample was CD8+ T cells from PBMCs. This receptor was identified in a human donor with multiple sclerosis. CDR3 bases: TGTGCCGCCAGACTGGGGACCTCCTACGAGCAGTACTTC. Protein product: CAARLGTSYEQYF.